This T cell receptor (beta chain) was sequenced during a study of blood T cells in healthy people across ages. Across the whole study: Roughly one uniquely barcoded beta molecule per two T cells was captured.

Alongside a J-beta primer mix, a sample-barcoded 5' primer served in a second PCR lasting roughly 7 to 12 cycles. Each TCR beta cDNA got a 12-nucleotide random molecular identifier. From the 5' RACE reads, TCRdb called clonotypes with MiXCR, one entry per CDR3 protein. Seen here are hundreds of thousands of distinct CDR3 sequences, about 52% observed once, and the top ten hold roughly 31%. Every sample had a minimum of 6 million PBMCs isolated. The V and J ends lost 0 bases and 3 bases respectively, with 14 bases between them. The CDR3 consists of 15 residues. In germline, CDR1 is DFQATT, CDR2 SNEGSKA (reference sequence). As to this clonotype: Antigen: not known.

Notes on the study in general: Among T cells, TCR beta diversity per million cells dropped roughly linearly as age rose.

The sample consisted of blood. V is TRBV20-1 and J is TRBJ1-2; a weak D match, TRBD1 (5 bases). The TCR originated in a woman aged 60-75 years in good health. Here the CDR3 reads CSAREGTGPHYGYTF. As DNA, the CDR3 is TGCAGTGCTAGAGAGGGGACGGGGCCTCACTATGGCTACACCTTC.